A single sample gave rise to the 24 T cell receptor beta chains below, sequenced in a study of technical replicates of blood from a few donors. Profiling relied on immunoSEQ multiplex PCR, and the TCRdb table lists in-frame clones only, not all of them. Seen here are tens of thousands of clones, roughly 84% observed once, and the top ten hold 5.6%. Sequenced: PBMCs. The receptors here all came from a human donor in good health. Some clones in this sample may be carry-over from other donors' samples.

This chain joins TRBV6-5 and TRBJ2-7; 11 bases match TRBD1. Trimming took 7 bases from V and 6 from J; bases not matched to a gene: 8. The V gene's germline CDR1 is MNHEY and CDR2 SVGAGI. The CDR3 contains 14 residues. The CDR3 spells CASTAPGTGGEQYF. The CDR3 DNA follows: TGTGCCAGCACCGCCCCCGGGACAGGGGGCGAGCAGTACTTC.

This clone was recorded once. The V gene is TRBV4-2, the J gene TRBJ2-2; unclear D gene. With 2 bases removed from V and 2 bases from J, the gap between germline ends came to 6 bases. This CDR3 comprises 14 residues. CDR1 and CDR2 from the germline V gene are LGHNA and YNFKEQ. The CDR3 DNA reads TGTGCCAGCAGCCAATTCCTCAACACCGGGGAGCTGTTTTTT. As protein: CASSQFLNTGELFF.

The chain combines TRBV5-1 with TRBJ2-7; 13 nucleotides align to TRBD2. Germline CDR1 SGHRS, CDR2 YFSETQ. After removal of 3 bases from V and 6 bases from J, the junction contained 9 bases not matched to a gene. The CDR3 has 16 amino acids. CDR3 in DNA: TGCGCCAGCAGCTCCATGGGACTAGCGGGACAGGGCGAGCAGTACTTC. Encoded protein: CASSSMGLAGQGEQYF. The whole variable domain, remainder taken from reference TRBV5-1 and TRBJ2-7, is KAGVTQTPRYLIKTRGQQVTLSCSPISGHRSVSWYQQTPGQGLQFLFEYFSETQRNKGNFPGRFSGRQFSNSRSEMNVSTLELGDSALYLCASSSMGLAGQGEQYFGPGTRLTVT.

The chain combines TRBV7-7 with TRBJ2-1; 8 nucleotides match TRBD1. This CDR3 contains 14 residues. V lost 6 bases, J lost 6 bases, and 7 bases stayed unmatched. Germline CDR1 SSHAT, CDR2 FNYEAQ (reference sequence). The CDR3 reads CASSSTDRGNEQFF. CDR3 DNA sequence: TGTGCCAGCAGTAGTACCGACAGGGGCAATGAGCAGTTCTTC.

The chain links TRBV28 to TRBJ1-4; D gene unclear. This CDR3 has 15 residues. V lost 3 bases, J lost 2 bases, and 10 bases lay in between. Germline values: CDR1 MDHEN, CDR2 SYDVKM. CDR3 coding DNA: TGTGCCAGCAGTTTTCGGGGAGGGACTAATGAAAAACTGTTTTTT. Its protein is CASSFRGGTNEKLFF. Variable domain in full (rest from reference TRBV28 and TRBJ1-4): DVKVTQSSRYLVKRTGEKVFLECVQDMDHENMFWYRQDPGLGLRLIYFSYDVKMKEKGDIPEGYSVSREKKERFSLILESASTNQTSMYLCASSFRGGTNEKLFFGSGTQLSVL.

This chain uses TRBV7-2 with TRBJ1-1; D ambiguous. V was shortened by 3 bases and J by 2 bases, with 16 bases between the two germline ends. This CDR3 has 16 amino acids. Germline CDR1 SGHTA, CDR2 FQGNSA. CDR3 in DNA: TGTGCCAGCAGCTTCAGGACGGGGTTCAGTAACACTGAAGCTTTCTTT. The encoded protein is CASSFRTGFSNTEAFF.

The CDR3 is CASNWGGADTQYF. The CDR3 DNA is TGTGCCAGCAATTGGGGGGGGGCGGATACGCAGTATTTT. This sequence joins TRBV7-3 and TRBJ2-3; D is perhaps TRBD2 (7 bases). CDR3 length: 13 amino acids. V was trimmed by 7 bases and J by 6 bases, leaving 14 bases between them. Germline V gene data show CDR1 as SGHTA and CDR2 as FQGTGA.

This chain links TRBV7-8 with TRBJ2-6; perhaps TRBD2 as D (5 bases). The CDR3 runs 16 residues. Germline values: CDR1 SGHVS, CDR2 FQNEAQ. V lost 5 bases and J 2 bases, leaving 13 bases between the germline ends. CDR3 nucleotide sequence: TGTGCCAGCAGCCGAGACCGGGGAACTGGGGCCAACGTCCTGACTTTC. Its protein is CASSRDRGTGANVLTF.

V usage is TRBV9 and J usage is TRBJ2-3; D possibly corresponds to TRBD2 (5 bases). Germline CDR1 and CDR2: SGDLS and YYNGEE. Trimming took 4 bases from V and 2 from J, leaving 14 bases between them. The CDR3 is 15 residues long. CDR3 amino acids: CASSPLPGNTDTQYF. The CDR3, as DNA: TGTGCCAGCAGCCCCCTCCCGGGGAACACAGATACGCAGTATTTT. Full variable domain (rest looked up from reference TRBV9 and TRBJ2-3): DSGVTQTPKHLITATGQRVTLRCSPRSGDLSVYWYQQSLDQGLQFLIQYYNGEERAKGNILERFSAQQFPDLHSELNLSSLELGDSALYFCASSPLPGNTDTQYFGPGTRLTVL.

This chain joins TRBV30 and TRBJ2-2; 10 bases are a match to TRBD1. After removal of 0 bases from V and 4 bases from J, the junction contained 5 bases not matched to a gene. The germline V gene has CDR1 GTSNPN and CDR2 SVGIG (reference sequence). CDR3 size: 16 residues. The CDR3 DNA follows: TGTGCCTGGAGTGTAGGGGACAGGGGTTTCACCGGGGAGCTGTTTTTT. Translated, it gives CAWSVGDRGFTGELFF.

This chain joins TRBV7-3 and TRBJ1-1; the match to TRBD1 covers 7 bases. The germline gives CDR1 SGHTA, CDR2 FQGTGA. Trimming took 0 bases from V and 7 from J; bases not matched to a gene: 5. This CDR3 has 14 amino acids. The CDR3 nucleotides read TGTGCCAGCAGCTTAACAGGGGGCTTAGGTGAAGCTTTCTTT. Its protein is CASSLTGGLGEAFF.

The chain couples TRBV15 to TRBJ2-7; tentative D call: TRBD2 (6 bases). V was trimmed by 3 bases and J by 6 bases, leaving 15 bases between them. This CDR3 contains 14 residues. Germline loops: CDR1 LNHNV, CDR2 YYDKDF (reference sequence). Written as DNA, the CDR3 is TGTGCCACCAGCAGGGGGGGTGGGGCCTCCGAGCAGTACTTC. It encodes CATSRGGGASEQYF.

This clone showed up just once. CDR3 nucleotide sequence: TGCGCCAGCAGCCAAGACGACAGTATCCGTTATGGCTACACCTTC. Residues: CASSQDDSIRYGYTF. The V call is TRBV4-1, the J call TRBJ1-2, with D perhaps matching TRBD1 (5 bases). The CDR3 covers 15 residues. Deletions cut 0 bases from V and 5 bases from J, with 13 bases between. Germline lookup yields CDR1 MGHRA and CDR2 YSYEKL.

The CDR3 reads CASSYGRAADTQYF. DNA of the CDR3: TGTGCCAGCAGTTACGGCAGAGCGGCAGATACGCAGTATTTT. The chain uses TRBV6-5 and TRBJ2-3; possibly TRBD2 for D (5 bases). CDR3 length: 14 amino acids. Looked up from germline, CDR1 is MNHEY and CDR2 is SVGAGI. V gave up 2 bases and J gave up 4 bases, with 10 bases separating them.

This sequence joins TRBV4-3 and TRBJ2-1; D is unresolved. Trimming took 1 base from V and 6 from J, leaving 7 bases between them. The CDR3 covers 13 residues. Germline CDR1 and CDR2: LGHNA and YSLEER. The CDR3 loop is CASSQGPGNEQFF. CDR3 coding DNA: TGCGCCAGCAGCCAAGGCCCGGGCAATGAGCAGTTCTTC.

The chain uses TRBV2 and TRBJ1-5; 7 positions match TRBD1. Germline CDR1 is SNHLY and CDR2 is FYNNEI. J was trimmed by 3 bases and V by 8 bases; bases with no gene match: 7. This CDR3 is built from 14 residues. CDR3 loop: CASRSTGANQPQHF. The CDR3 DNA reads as TGTGCCAGCCGTTCTACAGGGGCCAATCAGCCCCAGCATTTT. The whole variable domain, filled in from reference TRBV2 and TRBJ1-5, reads EPEVTQTPSHQVTQMGQEVILRCVPISNHLYFYWYRQILGQKVEFLVSFYNNEISEKSEIFDDQFSVERPDGSNFTLKIRSTKLEDSAMYFCASRSTGANQPQHFGDGTRLSIL.

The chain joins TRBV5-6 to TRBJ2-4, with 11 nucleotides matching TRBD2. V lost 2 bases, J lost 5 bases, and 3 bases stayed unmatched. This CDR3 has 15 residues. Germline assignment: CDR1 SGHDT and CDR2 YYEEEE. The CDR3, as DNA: TGTGCCAGCAGCTTACTAGCGGGAGCTGAAAACATTCAGTACTTC. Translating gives CASSLLAGAENIQYF.

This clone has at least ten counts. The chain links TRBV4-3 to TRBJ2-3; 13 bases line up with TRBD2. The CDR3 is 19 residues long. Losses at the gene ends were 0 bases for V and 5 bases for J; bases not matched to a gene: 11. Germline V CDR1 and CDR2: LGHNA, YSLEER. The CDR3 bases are TGCGCCAGCAGCCAAGATGGACTAGCGGGGGTGCCCCTTGAAGATACGCAGTATTTT. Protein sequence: CASSQDGLAGVPLEDTQYF.

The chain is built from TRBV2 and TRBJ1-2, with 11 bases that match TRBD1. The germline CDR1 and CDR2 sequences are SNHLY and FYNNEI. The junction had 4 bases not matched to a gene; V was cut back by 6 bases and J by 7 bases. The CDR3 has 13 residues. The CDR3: CASSGQGARGYTF. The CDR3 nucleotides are TGTGCCAGCAGCGGACAGGGGGCGCGTGGCTACACCTTC.

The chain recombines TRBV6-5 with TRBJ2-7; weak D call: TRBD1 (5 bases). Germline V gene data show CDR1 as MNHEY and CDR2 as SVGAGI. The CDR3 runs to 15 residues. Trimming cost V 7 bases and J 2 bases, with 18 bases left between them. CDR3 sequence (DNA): TGTGCCAGCAAGGCCAGGGCCTCAGACCCCTACGAGCAGTACTTC. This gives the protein CASKARASDPYEQYF.

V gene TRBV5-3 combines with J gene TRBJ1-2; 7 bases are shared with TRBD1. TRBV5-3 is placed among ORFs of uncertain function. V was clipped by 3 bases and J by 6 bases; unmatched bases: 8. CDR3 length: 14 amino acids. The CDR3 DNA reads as TGTGCCAGAAGCTCTAGACAGGGCCGAGATGGCTACACCTTC. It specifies CARSSRQGRDGYTF.

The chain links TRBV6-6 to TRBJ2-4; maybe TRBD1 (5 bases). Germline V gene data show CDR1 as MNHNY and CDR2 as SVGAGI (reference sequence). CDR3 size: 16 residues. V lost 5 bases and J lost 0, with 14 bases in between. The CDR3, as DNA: TGTGCCAGCAGTCCCCCCAGGGCGCTAGCCAAAAACATTCAGTACTTC. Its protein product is CASSPPRALAKNIQYF.

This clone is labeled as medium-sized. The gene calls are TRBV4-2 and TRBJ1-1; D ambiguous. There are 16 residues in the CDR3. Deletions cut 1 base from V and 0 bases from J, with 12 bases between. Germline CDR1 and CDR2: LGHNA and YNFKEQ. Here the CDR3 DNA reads TGTGCCAGCAGCCAAGGAGGGCAAGACATGAACACTGAAGCTTTCTTT. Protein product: CASSQGGQDMNTEAFF.

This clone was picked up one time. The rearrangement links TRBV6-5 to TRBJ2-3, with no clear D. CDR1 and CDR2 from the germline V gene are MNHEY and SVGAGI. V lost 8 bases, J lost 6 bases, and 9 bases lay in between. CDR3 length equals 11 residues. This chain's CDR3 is CASSVGDTQYF. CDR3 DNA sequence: TGTGCCAGCTCGGTCGGGGATACGCAGTATTTT.